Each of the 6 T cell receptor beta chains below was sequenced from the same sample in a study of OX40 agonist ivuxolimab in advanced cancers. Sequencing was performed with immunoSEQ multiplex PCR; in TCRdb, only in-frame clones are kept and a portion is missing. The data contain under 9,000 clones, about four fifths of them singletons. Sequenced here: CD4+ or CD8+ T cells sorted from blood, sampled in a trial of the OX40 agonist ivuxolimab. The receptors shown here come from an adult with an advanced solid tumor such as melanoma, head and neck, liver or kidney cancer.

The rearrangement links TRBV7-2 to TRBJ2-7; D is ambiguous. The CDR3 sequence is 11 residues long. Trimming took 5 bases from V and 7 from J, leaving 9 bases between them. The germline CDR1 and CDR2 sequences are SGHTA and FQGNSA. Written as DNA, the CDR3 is TGTGCCAGCAGCAGTGTGTGGGAGCAGTACTTC. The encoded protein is CASSSVWEQYF.

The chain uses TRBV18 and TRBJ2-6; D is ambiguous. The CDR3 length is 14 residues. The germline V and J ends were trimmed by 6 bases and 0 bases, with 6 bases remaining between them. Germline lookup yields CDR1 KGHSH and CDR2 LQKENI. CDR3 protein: CASSSGSGANVLTF. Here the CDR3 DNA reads TGTGCCAGCTCTTCGGGCTCTGGGGCCAACGTCCTGACTTTC.

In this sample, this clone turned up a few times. This CDR3 is CASSATVTYNEQFF. The CDR3 DNA follows: TGTGCCAGCAGTGCGACAGTAACTTACAATGAGCAGTTCTTC. The chain joins TRBV6-5 to TRBJ2-1; possibly TRBD1 for D (5 bases). This CDR3 comprises 14 residues. From germline, CDR1 is MNHEY and CDR2 SVGAGI. V was shortened by 5 bases and J by 4 bases, with 12 bases between the two germline ends.

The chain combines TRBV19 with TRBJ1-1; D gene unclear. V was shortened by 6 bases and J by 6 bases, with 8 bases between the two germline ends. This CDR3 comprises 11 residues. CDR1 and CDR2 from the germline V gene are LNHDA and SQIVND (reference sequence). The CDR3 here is CASSLGPEAFF. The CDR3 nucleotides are TGTGCCAGTAGCTTAGGGCCTGAAGCTTTCTTT.

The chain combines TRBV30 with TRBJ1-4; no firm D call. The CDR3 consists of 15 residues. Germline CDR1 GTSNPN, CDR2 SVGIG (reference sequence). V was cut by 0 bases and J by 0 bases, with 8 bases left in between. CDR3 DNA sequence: TGTGCCTGGAGTGTGCTGGCTACAACTAATGAAAAACTGTTTTTT. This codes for CAWSVLATTNEKLFF.

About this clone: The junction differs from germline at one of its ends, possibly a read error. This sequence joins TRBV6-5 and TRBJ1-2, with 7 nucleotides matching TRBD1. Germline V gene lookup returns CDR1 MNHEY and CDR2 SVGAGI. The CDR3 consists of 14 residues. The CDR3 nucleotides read TGTGCCATCAGTGAGGAACAGGGGTACTATGGCTACACCTTC. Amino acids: CAISEEQGYYGYTF.